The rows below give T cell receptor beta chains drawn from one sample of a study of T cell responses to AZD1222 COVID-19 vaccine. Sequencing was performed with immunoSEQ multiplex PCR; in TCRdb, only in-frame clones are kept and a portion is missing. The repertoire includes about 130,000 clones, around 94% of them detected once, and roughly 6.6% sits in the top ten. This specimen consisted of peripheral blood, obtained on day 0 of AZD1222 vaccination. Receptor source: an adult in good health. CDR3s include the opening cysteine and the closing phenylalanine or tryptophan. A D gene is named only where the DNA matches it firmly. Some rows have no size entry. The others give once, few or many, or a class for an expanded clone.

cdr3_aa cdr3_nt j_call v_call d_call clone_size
CASSIDGPSRGKNIQYF TGTGCCAGTAGTATAGACGGGCCGTCCAGGGGCAAAAACATTCAGTACTTC TRBJ2-4 TRBV19 NA NA
CASSLYPWTGGGNQPQHF TGTGCCAGCAGTTTATACCCTTGGACAGGGGGAGGCAATCAGCCCCAGCATTTT TRBJ1-5 TRBV27 TRBD1 NA
CASSDGRGEEKLFF TGTGCCAGCTCGGACGGCAGGGGAGAAGAAAAACTGTTTTTT TRBJ1-4 TRBV27 NA NA
CASSIGTKYNEQFF TGTGCCAGTAGTATAGGGACTAAGTACAATGAGCAGTTCTTC TRBJ2-1 TRBV19 NA NA
CASSPHGSAPLSYEQYF TGTGCCAGCAGCCCCCACGGGAGTGCCCCCCTGAGTTACGAGCAGTACTTC TRBJ2-7 TRBV3-1/TRBV3-2 NA once
CASSPRGGLPDTQYF TGTGCCAGCAGCCCCAGGGGGGGTCTACCAGATACGCAGTATTTT TRBJ2-3 TRBV6-5 NA NA
CASSLVYNEQFF TGTGCCAGCAGCTTAGTGTACAATGAGCAGTTCTTC TRBJ2-1 TRBV7-9 NA NA
CASSIIQSGANVLTF TGTGCCAGTAGTATTATTCAGTCTGGGGCCAACGTCCTGACTTTC TRBJ2-6 TRBV19 NA NA
CASSTVGIAKNIQYF TGTGCCAGCAGCACGGTGGGGATAGCCAAAAACATTCAGTACTTC TRBJ2-4 TRBV6-6 NA once
CASRGQINQPQHF TGTGCCAGTAGAGGACAGATTAATCAGCCCCAGCATTTT TRBJ1-5 TRBV19 NA NA
CASSLLTGNTEAFF TGTGCCAGCTCACTCCTGACAGGGAACACTGAAGCTTTCTTT TRBJ1-1 TRBV18 NA NA
CASSPLAGGLEMNEQFF TGCGCCAGCAGTCCTCTAGCGGGAGGGCTTGAAATGAATGAGCAGTTCTTC TRBJ2-1 TRBV10-1 TRBD2 NA
CASSSNPGTEAFF TGTGCCAGCAGCTCTAACCCCGGGACAGAAGCTTTCTTT TRBJ1-1 TRBV7-3 NA NA
CASADPWDRGNGYTF TGTGCCAGCGCAGATCCGTGGGACAGGGGTAATGGCTACACCTTC TRBJ1-2 TRBV5-5 TRBD1 NA
CASGRGQTQYF TGTGCCAGCGGGAGGGGCCAGACCCAGTACTTC TRBJ2-5 TRBV4-2 TRBD2 once
CASSYRDRQGYEQFF TGTGCCAGCAGCTATCGGGACAGACAAGGATATGAGCAGTTCTTC TRBJ2-1 TRBV7-9 TRBD1 NA
CASTLPGESNQPQHF TGTGCCAGTACCTTGCCGGGGGAAAGCAATCAGCCCCAGCATTTT TRBJ1-5 TRBV19 NA NA
CASSLRQGMSEQYF TGTGCCAGCAGTCTACGACAGGGTATGAGTGAGCAGTACTTC TRBJ2-7 TRBV27 TRBD1 NA
CATLLAGGGGELFF TGTGCCACCTTACTAGCGGGAGGCGGCGGGGAGCTGTTTTTT TRBJ2-2 TRBV6-5 TRBD2 NA
CASSQGRYEQYF TGTGCCAGCTCCCAGGGGCGCTACGAGCAGTACTTC TRBJ2-7 TRBV18 NA NA
CASSLGFREKLFF TGTGCCAGCAGTTTGGGGTTCCGCGAAAAACTGTTTTTT TRBJ1-4 TRBV28 NA NA
CASSFRLGQETQYF TGTGCCAGCAGCTTCAGACTAGGGCAAGAGACCCAGTACTTC TRBJ2-5 TRBV7-9 NA NA
CASSLEGGLTDTQYF TGTGCCAGCAGCTTGGAGGGCGGCCTCACAGATACGCAGTATTTT TRBJ2-3 TRBV5-6 NA NA
CASRLLAASEQYF TGCGCCAGCAGGCTGCTAGCGGCCTCGGAGCAGTACTTC TRBJ2-7 TRBV5-1 TRBD2 NA
CASSIVGLARNEQFF TGTGCCAGTAGTATCGTAGGACTAGCGCGCAATGAGCAGTTCTTC TRBJ2-1 TRBV19 TRBD2 NA
CASSFKTGWTYYEQYF TGTGCCAGCAGCTTTAAAACAGGGTGGACCTACTACGAGCAGTACTTC TRBJ2-7 TRBV11-2 NA NA
CASSHDLSGPSNQPQHF TGCGCCAGCAGCCACGACCTCTCCGGGCCCAGCAATCAGCCCCAGCATTTT TRBJ1-5 TRBV4-1 NA NA
CASGLVRIASVNTGELFF TGTGCTAGTGGTTTGGTTCGTATCGCTAGCGTAAACACCGGGGAGCTGTTTTTT TRBJ2-2 TRBV12-5 NA NA
CASSYGPGGRYGYTF TGTGCCAGCAGTTACGGGCCAGGGGGAAGATATGGCTACACCTTC TRBJ1-2 TRBV6-6 TRBD1 NA
CASSWGRVSGNTIYF TGTGCCAGCAGTTGGGGACGGGTCTCTGGAAACACCATATATTTT TRBJ1-3 TRBV2 NA NA
CASSFWGRIDTGELFF TGTGCCAGCAGTTTCTGGGGGCGAATAGACACCGGGGAGCTGTTTTTT TRBJ2-2 TRBV28 NA NA
CSVKRAYNEQFF TGCAGCGTTAAGCGGGCCTACAATGAGCAGTTCTTC TRBJ2-1 TRBV29-1 NA NA
CASSQAPDFADTQYF TGTGCCAGCAGCCAAGCCCCCGATTTCGCAGATACGCAGTATTTT TRBJ2-3 TRBV3-1/TRBV3-2 NA NA
CASSTTGTGGRLAKNIQYF TGTGCCAGCTCAACTACCGGGACAGGGGGCCGACTAGCCAAAAACATTCAGTACTTC TRBJ2-4 TRBV18 TRBD1 NA
CASSQDETGYTRDTQYF TGTGCCAGCAGCCAAGATGAGACAGGGTACACCAGAGATACGCAGTATTTT TRBJ2-3 TRBV3-1/TRBV3-2 TRBD1 NA
CASSEGQAETSPLHF TGTGCCAGCAGTGAAGGGCAGGCGGAGACCTCACCCCTCCACTTT TRBJ1-6 TRBV2 NA NA
CASSLLLSGTSLNIQYF TGTGCCAGCAGTTTACTCCTCTCCGGGACTAGCCTAAACATTCAGTACTTC TRBJ2-4 TRBV27 TRBD2 NA